Listed below are T cell receptor beta chains from one sample, sequenced in a study of blood T cell repertoires in COVID-19. Sequencing was performed with immunoSEQ multiplex PCR; in TCRdb, only in-frame clones are kept and a portion is missing. Found here are some 250,000 clones, around 84% of them singletons; the top ten hold about 16%. Material for sequencing was PBMCs or T cells enriched from blood (not recorded which). The source is a man between 18 and 29 years old who had recovered from COVID-19. CDR3s include the opening cysteine and the closing phenylalanine or tryptophan. Each record gives: clone size, CDR3 length, J gene, V gene, D gene, CDR3 protein, CDR3 DNA. The D gene is left open where the match is weak. Clone size is not always given. Where it is, it says once, few, many or a class for expanded clones.

clone size: .
CDR3 length: 19
J gene: TRBJ2-1
V gene: TRBV7-2
D gene: .
CDR3 protein: CASSFNGGIPFRSYNEQFF
CDR3 DNA: TGTGCCAGCAGCTTTAATGGCGGCATTCCTTTTCGCTCCTACAATGAGCAGTTCTTC

clone size: .
CDR3 length: 12
J gene: TRBJ2-7
V gene: TRBV24-1
D gene: .
CDR3 protein: CATSDSDRKQYF
CDR3 DNA: TGTGCCACCAGTGACTCGGACAGAAAGCAGTACTTC

clone size: .
CDR3 length: 13
J gene: TRBJ1-5
V gene: TRBV4-2
D gene: .
CDR3 protein: CASSQDLVQPQHF
CDR3 DNA: TGTGCCAGCAGCCAAGATCTTGTTCAGCCCCAGCATTTT

clone size: .
CDR3 length: 14
J gene: TRBJ2-7
V gene: TRBV15
D gene: TRBD1
CDR3 protein: CATSRSGQIYEQYF
CDR3 DNA: TGTGCCACCAGCAGATCGGGACAGATCTACGAGCAGTACTTC

clone size: .
CDR3 length: 14
J gene: TRBJ2-7
V gene: TRBV5-1
D gene: TRBD2
CDR3 protein: CASSLGTSLHEQYF
CDR3 DNA: TGCGCCAGCAGCTTGGGGACTAGTCTCCACGAGCAGTACTTC

clone size: .
CDR3 length: 16
J gene: TRBJ2-7
V gene: TRBV21-1
D gene: .
CDR3 protein: CASSKEAGSPSYEQYF
CDR3 DNA: TGTGCCAGCAGCAAAGAGGCCGGGTCCCCATCCTACGAGCAGTACTTC

clone size: .
CDR3 length: 14
J gene: TRBJ1-1
V gene: TRBV7-2
D gene: .
CDR3 protein: CASSLVAGSTEAFF
CDR3 DNA: TGTGCCAGCAGCTTAGTGGCAGGGTCCACTGAAGCTTTCTTT

clone size: .
CDR3 length: 16
J gene: TRBJ2-3
V gene: TRBV10-1
D gene: TRBD2
CDR3 protein: CASSESLAGAGDTQYF
CDR3 DNA: TGCGCCAGCAGTGAGTCGTTAGCGGGGGCCGGGGATACGCAGTATTTT

clone size: .
CDR3 length: 12
J gene: TRBJ2-5
V gene: TRBV29-1
D gene: .
CDR3 protein: CSVVQGGKTQYF
CDR3 DNA: TGCAGCGTTGTCCAGGGCGGGAAGACCCAGTACTTC

clone size: .
CDR3 length: 16
J gene: TRBJ2-3
V gene: TRBV2
D gene: TRBD1
CDR3 protein: CASSDLDRAWADTQYF
CDR3 DNA: TGTGCCAGCAGTGACCTGGACAGGGCGTGGGCAGATACGCAGTATTTT

clone size: .
CDR3 length: 15
J gene: TRBJ1-2
V gene: TRBV7-8
D gene: .
CDR3 protein: CASIGEGRTAGGYTF
CDR3 DNA: TGTGCCAGCATTGGGGAGGGGAGAACGGCTGGCGGCTACACCTTC

clone size: .
CDR3 length: 15
J gene: TRBJ2-5
V gene: TRBV5-1
D gene: .
CDR3 protein: CASSLEGQGLETQYF
CDR3 DNA: TGCGCCAGCAGCTTGGAAGGACAAGGGCTGGAGACCCAGTACTTC

clone size: .
CDR3 length: 19
J gene: TRBJ2-1
V gene: TRBV27
D gene: .
CDR3 protein: CASSSLAETSPPEVDEQFF
CDR3 DNA: TGTGCCAGCAGTTCCCTAGCTGAAACTTCTCCCCCCGAGGTCGATGAGCAGTTCTTC

clone size: .
CDR3 length: 13
J gene: TRBJ1-1
V gene: TRBV12-3/TRBV12-4
D gene: .
CDR3 protein: CASSFLGEGSAFF
CDR3 DNA: TGTGCCAGCAGTTTCTTGGGGGAGGGTTCAGCTTTCTTT

clone size: .
CDR3 length: 13
J gene: TRBJ1-2
V gene: TRBV30
D gene: .
CDR3 protein: CAWSGGGDYGYTF
CDR3 DNA: TGTGCCTGGAGTGGGGGGGGCGACTATGGCTACACCTTC

clone size: .
CDR3 length: 14
J gene: TRBJ2-4
V gene: TRBV30
D gene: .
CDR3 protein: CAWKGRGGTNIQYF
CDR3 DNA: TGTGCCTGGAAAGGGCGGGGAGGAACAAACATTCAGTACTTC

clone size: .
CDR3 length: 15
J gene: TRBJ1-6
V gene: TRBV10-3
D gene: .
CDR3 protein: CAISEAGRRNSPLHF
CDR3 DNA: TGTGCCATCAGTGAGGCAGGACGGAGGAATTCACCCCTCCACTTT

clone size: .
CDR3 length: 15
J gene: TRBJ2-3
V gene: TRBV3-1/TRBV3-2
D gene: TRBD2
CDR3 protein: CASSPRTSGGDTQYF
CDR3 DNA: TGTGCCAGCAGCCCTCGGACTAGCGGGGGTGATACGCAGTATTTT

clone size: .
CDR3 length: 18
J gene: TRBJ2-3
V gene: TRBV24-1
D gene: TRBD2
CDR3 protein: CATSDPSGGAHSTDTQYF
CDR3 DNA: TGTGCCACCAGTGACCCTAGCGGGGGGGCCCATAGCACAGATACGCAGTATTTT

clone size: once
CDR3 length: 16
J gene: TRBJ1-2
V gene: TRBV5-6
D gene: .
CDR3 protein: CASSLGYWGTRSGYTF
CDR3 DNA: TGTGCCAGCAGCTTGGGATATTGGGGGACACGGTCGGGCTACACCTTC

clone size: .
CDR3 length: 15
J gene: TRBJ2-2
V gene: TRBV2
D gene: .
CDR3 protein: CASSAEAQNTGELFF
CDR3 DNA: TGTGCCAGCAGTGCCGAAGCTCAGAACACCGGGGAGCTGTTTTTT

clone size: .
CDR3 length: 17
J gene: TRBJ2-6
V gene: TRBV27
D gene: .
CDR3 protein: CASSLGHVRSGANVLTF
CDR3 DNA: TGTGCCAGCAGCCTGGGACACGTACGCTCTGGGGCCAACGTCCTGACTTTC

clone size: .
CDR3 length: 12
J gene: TRBJ1-4
V gene: TRBV10-3
D gene: .
CDR3 protein: CAISESEGRMFF
CDR3 DNA: TGTGCCATCAGTGAGTCGGAGGGGAGGATGTTTTTT

clone size: .
CDR3 length: 16
J gene: TRBJ2-3
V gene: TRBV28
D gene: .
CDR3 protein: CASTLPQSGSTDTQYF
CDR3 DNA: TGTGCCAGCACCCTACCCCAGAGCGGGAGCACAGATACGCAGTATTTT

clone size: .
CDR3 length: 15
J gene: TRBJ2-1
V gene: TRBV5-1
D gene: TRBD1
CDR3 protein: CASSLAWQGAREQFF
CDR3 DNA: TGCGCCAGCAGCTTGGCCTGGCAGGGGGCCAGAGAGCAGTTCTTC

clone size: .
CDR3 length: 15
J gene: TRBJ1-5
V gene: TRBV30
D gene: TRBD1
CDR3 protein: CAWSLSAGGTQPQHF
CDR3 DNA: TGTGCCTGGAGTTTGTCAGCAGGGGGCACTCAGCCCCAGCATTTT

clone size: .
CDR3 length: 17
J gene: TRBJ1-1
V gene: TRBV5-1
D gene: TRBD1
CDR3 protein: CASSLLPRNRGETEAFF
CDR3 DNA: TGCGCCAGCAGCTTGCTCCCCAGAAACAGGGGAGAGACTGAAGCTTTCTTT

clone size: .
CDR3 length: 16
J gene: TRBJ2-3
V gene: TRBV11-2
D gene: TRBD1
CDR3 protein: CASSSNTGQGTDTQYF
CDR3 DNA: TGTGCCAGCAGCTCTAACACGGGACAGGGAACAGATACGCAGTATTTT

clone size: .
CDR3 length: 15
J gene: TRBJ2-3
V gene: TRBV5-6
D gene: .
CDR3 protein: CASSLVRRALDTQYF
CDR3 DNA: TGTGCCAGCAGCTTGGTCAGGAGGGCCTTAGATACGCAGTATTTT

clone size: .
CDR3 length: 17
J gene: TRBJ1-6
V gene: TRBV3-1/TRBV3-2
D gene: .
CDR3 protein: CASSQDQPWAGNSPLHF
CDR3 DNA: TGTGCCAGCAGCCAAGACCAGCCTTGGGCAGGAAATTCACCCCTCCACTTT

clone size: .
CDR3 length: 16
J gene: TRBJ2-7
V gene: TRBV19
D gene: TRBD2
CDR3 protein: CASSTKGTSGGYEQYF
CDR3 DNA: TGTGCCAGTAGTACTAAAGGGACTAGCGGAGGCTACGAGCAGTACTTC

clone size: once
CDR3 length: 15
J gene: TRBJ2-1
V gene: TRBV5-1
D gene: TRBD2
CDR3 protein: CASSPARLAPHEQFF
CDR3 DNA: TGCGCCAGCAGCCCCGCTCGACTAGCCCCCCATGAGCAGTTCTTC

clone size: .
CDR3 length: 14
J gene: TRBJ2-7
V gene: TRBV7-8
D gene: .
CDR3 protein: CASSLAQGNYEQYF
CDR3 DNA: TGTGCCAGCAGCTTAGCCCAGGGGAACTACGAGCAGTACTTC

clone size: .
CDR3 length: 11
J gene: TRBJ1-1
V gene: TRBV12-5
D gene: .
CDR3 protein: CASYMNTEAFF
CDR3 DNA: TGTGCTAGTTATATGAACACTGAAGCTTTCTTT

clone size: .
CDR3 length: 15
J gene: TRBJ1-3
V gene: TRBV30
D gene: TRBD1
CDR3 protein: CAWSRDRSSGNTIYF
CDR3 DNA: TGTGCCTGGAGCCGGGACAGGAGCTCTGGAAACACCATATATTTT

clone size: .
CDR3 length: 18
J gene: TRBJ2-1
V gene: TRBV11-3
D gene: TRBD2
CDR3 protein: CASSLGAGGASSYNEQFF
CDR3 DNA: TGTGCCAGCAGCTTAGGAGCGGGAGGGGCCTCTTCCTACAATGAGCAGTTCTTC

clone size: .
CDR3 length: 13
J gene: TRBJ1-1
V gene: TRBV30
D gene: .
CDR3 protein: CAWSVSSYTEAFF
CDR3 DNA: TGTGCCTGGAGTGTTAGCAGTTACACTGAAGCTTTCTTT

clone size: .
CDR3 length: 16
J gene: TRBJ1-1
V gene: TRBV27
D gene: .
CDR3 protein: CASSSWGGQRNTEAFF
CDR3 DNA: TGTGCCAGCAGCTCATGGGGTGGACAGCGGAACACTGAAGCTTTCTTT

clone size: .
CDR3 length: 17
J gene: TRBJ1-6
V gene: TRBV5-1
D gene: TRBD1
CDR3 protein: CASSLVSTGAYNSPLHF
CDR3 DNA: TGCGCCAGCAGCTTGGTATCGACAGGGGCGTATAATTCACCCCTCCACTTT

clone size: few
CDR3 length: 12
J gene: TRBJ2-7
V gene: TRBV12-3/TRBV12-4
D gene: .
CDR3 protein: CASAQGDSEQYF
CDR3 DNA: TGTGCCAGCGCGCAGGGGGACTCCGAGCAGTACTTC

clone size: .
CDR3 length: 13
J gene: TRBJ1-6
V gene: TRBV19
D gene: .
CDR3 protein: CASSILENSPLHF
CDR3 DNA: TGTGCCAGTAGTATTCTCGAGAATTCACCCCTCCACTTT

clone size: .
CDR3 length: 15
J gene: TRBJ2-4
V gene: TRBV28
D gene: TRBD2
CDR3 protein: CASSSSGRGEDIQYF
CDR3 DNA: TGTGCCAGCAGTTCTAGCGGGAGGGGTGAAGACATTCAGTACTTC

clone size: .
CDR3 length: 15
J gene: TRBJ2-1
V gene: TRBV25-1
D gene: .
CDR3 protein: CASSESGRSYNEQFF
CDR3 DNA: TGTGCCAGCAGTGAAAGTGGGAGGTCCTACAATGAGCAGTTCTTC

clone size: .
CDR3 length: 13
J gene: TRBJ1-2
V gene: TRBV6-5
D gene: .
CDR3 protein: CASKFEGGYGYTF
CDR3 DNA: TGTGCCAGCAAATTTGAGGGCGGCTATGGCTACACCTTC

clone size: .
CDR3 length: 16
J gene: TRBJ2-2
V gene: TRBV7-9
D gene: TRBD2
CDR3 protein: CASSFSGGLGTGELFF
CDR3 DNA: TGTGCCAGCAGCTTCTCCGGCGGACTAGGGACCGGGGAGCTGTTTTTT

clone size: once
CDR3 length: 17
J gene: TRBJ2-1
V gene: TRBV5-1
D gene: TRBD2
CDR3 protein: CASSSGLAGGPYNEQFF
CDR3 DNA: TGCGCCAGCAGCTCCGGACTAGCGGGAGGCCCCTACAATGAGCAGTTCTTC

clone size: .
CDR3 length: 15
J gene: TRBJ1-5
V gene: TRBV7-2
D gene: .
CDR3 protein: CASSLDSGANQPQHF
CDR3 DNA: TGTGCCAGCAGCCTAGACTCAGGGGCGAATCAGCCCCAGCATTTT